This T cell receptor beta chain was observed in a study of blood T cell repertoires in COVID-19. Germline CDR1 and CDR2: MNHEY and SMNVEV (reference sequence). The CDR3 loop spans 15 amino acids. With 3 bases clipped from V and 6 bases from J, the junction kept 3 bases outside the gene matches. Here immunoSEQ multiplex PCR was the method, and the copy in TCRdb shows in-frame clones only, minus some. The sample has about 38,000 clones; approximately 90% are singletons. The V gene is TRBV27, the J gene TRBJ2-1, with TRBD2 matching over 12 bases. The TCR comes from a human donor in a cohort sampled during active COVID-19. The sequenced sample consisted of peripheral blood. CDR3 in amino acids: CASSFGLAGFNEQFF. The DNA of the CDR3 is TGTGCCAGCAGTTTCGGACTAGCGGGATTCAATGAGCAGTTCTTC.